A single sample is the source of the 19 T cell receptor beta chains below, sequenced in a study of blood T cell repertoires in COVID-19. Sequenced by immunoSEQ multiplex PCR; TCRdb stores in-frame clones only, minus some. The sample consists of some 280,000 clones, roughly 85% of them appearing once. The specimen was peripheral blood. The receptors here all came from a woman under 40 with active or convalescent COVID-19.

This clone occurred once. This chain links TRBV5-1 with TRBJ1-6, with 9 bases lining up with TRBD1. There are 16 residues in the CDR3. V dropped 4 bases and J dropped 6; count of bases not matched to a gene: 8. Germline CDR1 reads SGHRS; CDR2 reads YFSETQ. DNA of the CDR3: TGCGCCAGCAGCCGGTTGGCGGACAGGGGTAATTCACCCCTCCACTTT. It is translated as CASSRLADRGNSPLHF.

For the CDR3, the DNA is TGTGCCATCAGTGGGCCCCCCCCGGGGAGTTTAGACACAGATACGCAGTATTTT. Protein product: CAISGPPPGSLDTDTQYF. The genes are TRBV10-3 and TRBJ2-3, with a tentative D call TRBD2 (5 bases). This CDR3 is built from 18 residues. Germline CDR1 is ENHRY and CDR2 is SYGVKD. V was clipped by 4 bases and J by 2 bases, with 22 bases between them.

This chain joins TRBV6-2 or TRBV6-3 and TRBJ2-7; no reliable D call. The CDR3 spans 15 residues. Germline CDR1 and CDR2: MNHEY and SVGEGT. V lost 4 bases, J lost 5 bases, and 18 bases lay in between. Here the CDR3 reads CASSLFPPPRDEQYF. The CDR3 bases are TGTGCCAGCAGTTTATTTCCCCCACCTCGGGACGAGCAGTACTTC.

This sequence joins TRBV6-1 and TRBJ2-6, with 9 bases fitting TRBD1. Unmatched junction bases numbered 5, after V lost 4 bases and J lost 4 bases. From germline, CDR1 is MNHNS and CDR2 SASEGT. CDR3 length: 16 residues. The CDR3 loop is CASSVGQGSGANVLTF. The CDR3 nucleotides are TGTGCCAGCAGTGTCGGACAGGGGTCCGGGGCCAACGTCCTGACTTTC.

The rearrangement links TRBV5-1 to TRBJ1-4; the D gene is possibly TRBD1 (5 bases). V lost 4 bases, J lost 3 bases, and 25 bases lay in between. Germline V gives CDR1 SGHRS, CDR2 YFSETQ. The CDR3 runs to 19 residues. The chain's CDR3 is CASSPTFFGGRQANEKLFF. The CDR3 region has the DNA TGCGCCAGCAGCCCAACCTTTTTCGGGGGAAGGCAAGCTAATGAAAAACTGTTTTTT.

This clone was seen once. The rearrangement uses TRBV11-2 and TRBJ2-2, with 11 bases identical to TRBD1. The germline V gene encodes CDR1 SGHAT and CDR2 FQNNGV. With V trimmed by 4 bases and J by 5 bases, 6 bases remained unmatched. There are 16 residues in the CDR3. CDR3: CASSSDRGRGTGELFF. DNA of the CDR3: TGTGCCAGCAGCTCGGACAGGGGGCGCGGGACCGGGGAGCTGTTTTTT.

The genes are TRBV15 and TRBJ2-3; D uncertain. Germline CDR1 and CDR2: LNHNV and YYDKDF (reference sequence). V was shortened by 1 base and J by 2 bases, with 19 bases between the two germline ends. The CDR3 runs to 18 residues. This chain's CDR3 is CATSRGTSRYPITDTQYF. In DNA form, the CDR3 reads TGTGCCACCAGCAGAGGAACTTCGAGGTACCCTATCACAGATACGCAGTATTTT.

A few counts support this clone. The rearrangement uses TRBV9 and TRBJ1-2; 9 bases are a match to TRBD1. The CDR3 is 18 amino acids. Germline V lookup: CDR1 SGDLS, CDR2 YYNGEE. The V and J ends lost 7 bases and 8 bases, in that order; junction bases with no gene match: 24. The chain's CDR3 is CASDLAPPLRDREGGYTF. The CDR3 DNA sequence: TGTGCCAGCGACTTGGCCCCACCCCTGCGGGACAGGGAGGGCGGCTACACCTTC.

V usage is TRBV28 and J usage is TRBJ1-2; TRBD1 matches 8 bases. The length of the CDR3 is 16 residues. From germline, CDR1 is MDHEN and CDR2 SYDVKM. Losses at the gene ends were 10 bases for V and 2 bases for J; bases not matched to a gene: 15. The CDR3 is CAIQSNRGGENYGYTF. As DNA, the CDR3 is TGTGCCATCCAATCGAACAGGGGGGGAGAGAACTATGGCTACACCTTC.

The rearrangement links TRBV27 to TRBJ2-6; D uncertain. V shed 5 bases and J shed 4 bases, with 12 bases lying between them. The CDR3 covers 15 residues. Germline CDR1 and CDR2: MNHEY and SMNVEV (reference sequence). CDR3 bases: TGTGCCAGCAGTGCGAACAGACCCGGGGCCAACGTCCTGACTTTC. Residues: CASSANRPGANVLTF.

The V and J genes are TRBV6-5 and TRBJ1-2; 8 bases are a match to TRBD1. In germline, CDR1 is MNHEY, CDR2 SVGAGI. This CDR3 has 13 residues. The J segment lost 5 bases and the V segment lost 6 bases, leaving 5 bases of the junction unmatched. The CDR3 bases are TGTGCCAGCAGATGGACAGGGCTTTATGGCTACACCTTC. This translates into CASRWTGLYGYTF.

Comments on this clone: This same CDR3 is encoded by further DNA sequences in the sample. V is TRBV6-5 and J is TRBJ2-1; D gene unclear. The CDR3 extends over 14 amino acids. Per the germline V gene, CDR1 is MNHEY and CDR2 is SVGAGI. Trimming cost V 2 bases and J 0 bases, with 5 bases left between them. CDR3 bases: TGTGCCAGCAGTTACGGTAGCTCCTACAATGAGCAGTTCTTC. It specifies CASSYGSSYNEQFF.

There are a few counts of this clone. This sequence joins TRBV30 and TRBJ2-7; TRBD1 agrees at 7 bases. The CDR3 is made up of 12 amino acids. Trimming cost V 5 bases and J 6 bases; bases outside gene matches: 7. CDR1 and CDR2 (germline): GTSNPN, SVGIG (reference sequence). CDR3: CAWSTGSSEQYF. CDR3 bases: TGTGCCTGGTCGACAGGGAGCTCCGAGCAGTACTTC. The full variable domain, its missing parts supplied by reference TRBV30 and TRBJ2-7, is SQTIHQWPATLVQPVGSPLSLECTVEGTSNPNLYWYRQAAGRGLQLLFYSVGIGQISSEVPQNLSASRPQDRQFILSSKKLLLSDSGFYLCAWSTGSSEQYFGPGTRLTVT.

The chain employs TRBV6-4 and TRBJ1-5; 11 bases align to TRBD1. This CDR3 has 15 amino acids. Germline V gene lookup returns CDR1 MRHNA and CDR2 SNTAGT. V lost 10 bases, J lost 6 bases, and 11 bases stayed unmatched. CDR3 nucleotide sequence: TGTGCCAAGATCCGGGACAGGGGGTTGGGTCAGCCCCAGCATTTT. It translates to CAKIRDRGLGQPQHF.

J is TRBJ2-3 and V is TRBV2; TRBD1 is a possible D gene (6 bases). This CDR3 region has 12 residues. Germline CDR1 is SNHLY and CDR2 is FYNNEI. V dropped 3 bases and J dropped 6 bases, with 7 bases sitting between them. The CDR3 nucleotides read TGTGCCAGCAGTGACCAGGGGGATACGCAGTATTTT. Translation gives CASSDQGDTQYF.

This clone appeared a few times. The V call is TRBV5-1, the J call TRBJ2-5; TRBD2 agrees at 9 bases. The V gene's germline CDR1 is SGHRS and CDR2 YFSETQ. The CDR3 has 16 residues. V was pared by 7 bases and J by 2 bases, with 12 bases of the junction left unmatched. CDR3 DNA sequence: TGCGCCAGCCACTACGGGGCGGGGGGGCGACAAGAGACCCAGTACTTC. Encoded protein: CASHYGAGGRQETQYF.

This chain uses TRBV3-1 (or the pseudogene TRBV3-2) with TRBJ1-2, with 10 bases identical to TRBD1. From germline, CDR1 is LGHDT and CDR2 YNNKEL (reference sequence). The junction had 1 base not matched to a gene; V was cut back by 1 base and J by 5 bases. The CDR3 is 14 residues long. This CDR3 reads CASSQGDRGYGYTF. The CDR3 DNA sequence: TGTGCCAGCAGCCAAGGGGACAGGGGTTATGGCTACACCTTC.

The chain uses TRBV18 and TRBJ2-2; 8 positions match TRBD1. CDR3 length: 17 residues. Germline V gene data show CDR1 as KGHSH and CDR2 as LQKENI. V was pared by 4 bases and J by 2 bases, with 9 bases of the junction left unmatched. CDR3 loop: CASSLRQDRGNTGELFF. The CDR3, as DNA: TGTGCCAGCTCACTCAGACAAGACAGGGGCAACACCGGGGAGCTGTTTTTT.

The CDR3 loop reads CASSPGQGFQETQYF. CDR3 nucleotide sequence: TGTGCCAGCTCACCGGGACAGGGTTTCCAAGAGACCCAGTACTTC. This rearrangement joins TRBV18 to TRBJ2-5, with 9 bases matching TRBD1. This CDR3 comprises 15 residues. Trimming at V came to 3 bases and at J to 1 base, leaving 3 bases not matched to a gene. The V gene's germline CDR1 is KGHSH and CDR2 LQKENI.